These 25 T cell receptor beta chains were sequenced from one sample in a study of T cells in Graves' hyperthyroidism and ophthalmopathy. RNA transcripts yielded amplified TCR beta CDR3 regions. In the first-round RT-PCR of the TCR CDR3, the HTBI primer set was used. One entry per CDR3 protein results from TCRdb running MiXCR on the multiplex PCR reads. This table holds approximately 400,000 distinct CDR3 sequences, approximately 25% found once. Material for sequencing was blood. The receptors here all came from a man in his fifties or sixties with Graves' hyperthyroidism.

This clonotype turned up a few times. V is TRBV10-3 and J is TRBJ2-1; 7 bases are shared with TRBD2. After removal of 4 bases from V and 9 bases from J, the junction contained 15 bases not matched to a gene. The CDR3 covers 16 residues. Germline V gene sequence: CDR1 ENHRY, CDR2 SYGVKD. The DNA of the CDR3 is TGTGCCATCAGTGGAATCCCAGCGGGAAGCGTCGGTGAGCAGTTCTTC. As protein: CAISGIPAGSVGEQFF.

This chain uses TRBV20-1 with TRBJ2-7; tentative D call: TRBD2 (5 bases). Trimming shortened V by 1 base and J by 2 bases, and 12 bases separated the two germline ends. The CDR3 loop spans 14 amino acids. The germline gives CDR1 DFQATT, CDR2 SNEGSKA (reference sequence). The chain's CDR3 is CSARAPGFPYEQYF. CDR3 nucleotide sequence: TGCAGTGCTAGAGCACCGGGGTTCCCCTACGAGCAGTACTTC.

This rearrangement joins TRBV2 to TRBJ2-1, with 15 bases matching TRBD2. Trimming removed 6 bases from V and 7 bases from J; junction bases left unmatched: 1. CDR1 is SNHLY, CDR2 FYNNEI, per germline. The CDR3 contains 14 residues. CDR3 residues: CASSGTSGRNEQFF. CDR3 in DNA: TGTGCCAGCAGCGGGACTAGCGGGAGGAATGAGCAGTTCTTC.

This clonotype was counted a few times. This chain uses TRBV19 with TRBJ1-1; TRBD1 aligns across 9 bases. This CDR3 has 14 amino acids. V shed 4 bases and J 10 bases; nucleotides not matched to a gene: 10. CDR1 is LNHDA, CDR2 SQIVND, per germline (reference sequence). The CDR3 spells CASSTGTVDRGAFF. CDR3 DNA: TGTGCCAGTAGTACCGGTACCGTGGACAGGGGAGCTTTCTTT.

This clonotype was found a few times. The J gene is TRBJ2-1, the V gene TRBV28, with 9 bases lining up with TRBD1. Germline CDR1 reads MDHEN; CDR2 reads SYDVKM. Trimming cost V 5 bases and J 7 bases; bases outside gene matches: 9. This CDR3 is 15 amino acids long. Written as DNA, the CDR3 is TGTGCCAGCAGTACTGGACAGGGGCTAGGAAATGAGCAGTTCTTC. This codes for CASSTGQGLGNEQFF. The entire variable domain, with the rest obtained from reference TRBV28 and TRBJ2-1, is as follows: DVKVTQSSRYLVKRTGEKVFLECVQDMDHENMFWYRQDPGLGLRLIYFSYDVKMKEKGDIPEGYSVSREKKERFSLILESASTNQTSMYLCASSTGQGLGNEQFFGPGTRLTVL.

The genes are TRBV5-1 and TRBJ2-7; the match to TRBD1 covers 8 bases. The CDR3 extends over 14 amino acids. Germline V gene lookup returns CDR1 SGHRS and CDR2 YFSETQ. The J segment lost 3 bases and the V segment lost 1 base, leaving 3 bases of the junction unmatched. In DNA form, the CDR3 reads TGCGCCAGCAGCTTGCAGGGGGCCCTCTACGAGCAGTACTTC. Its protein is CASSLQGALYEQYF.

V is TRBV11-2 and J is TRBJ2-6; D is perhaps TRBD1 or TRBD2 (5 bases each). CDR3 length: 19 residues. Between the trimmed V and J ends, which lost 8 bases and 0 bases, there was a span of 23 bases. CDR1 is SGHAT and CDR2 is FQNNGV in the germline V gene. The CDR3 reads CASRTLRVGVLSGANVLTF. CDR3 in DNA: TGTGCCAGCCGAACCCTCAGGGTGGGGGTTCTCTCTGGGGCCAACGTCCTGACTTTC.

The CDR3 DNA reads as TGCAGCGTTGATGGTCGGACCCAAGAGACCCAGTACTTC. Encoded protein: CSVDGRTQETQYF. The rearrangement links TRBV29-1 to TRBJ2-5; D ambiguous. The ends were cut back, 3 bases at V and 1 base at J, with 9 bases in the middle. Per the germline V gene, CDR1 is SQVTM and CDR2 is ANQGSEA. This CDR3 spans 13 amino acids.

The chain carries TRBV27 and TRBJ1-5, with 9 bases lining up with TRBD1. This CDR3 is built from 16 residues. J was trimmed by 11 bases and V by 6 bases; bases with no gene match: 17. Germline loops: CDR1 MNHEY, CDR2 SMNVEV (reference sequence). CDR3 DNA sequence: TGTGCCAGCAGCAAAGTGGGTTACAGGGGGCGGCAAGCCCAGCATTTT. Protein: CASSKVGYRGRQAQHF.

The rearrangement joins TRBV3-1 to TRBJ2-1; TRBD2 agrees at 8 bases. This CDR3 spans 13 amino acids. V was clipped by 4 bases and J by 10 bases; unmatched bases: 6. Germline CDR1 is LGHDT and CDR2 is YNNKEL (reference sequence). DNA for the CDR3: TGTGCCAGCAGCCTCGGACTAGCACGGGAGCAGTTCTTC. Its protein is CASSLGLAREQFF.

This clonotype has just a few counts. The chain couples TRBV27 to TRBJ2-7; unclear D gene. With 0 bases removed from V and 2 bases from J, the gap between germline ends came to 14 bases. CDR1 and CDR2 from the germline V gene are MNHEY and SMNVEV (reference sequence). The CDR3 contains 16 residues. The chain's CDR3 is CASSLSFSQATYEQYF. CDR3 nucleotide sequence: TGTGCCAGCAGTTTATCGTTTTCTCAGGCTACCTACGAGCAGTACTTC.

This chain links TRBV5-4 with TRBJ2-2, with D possibly being TRBD1 or TRBD2 (5 bases each). CDR1 and CDR2 (germline): SGHNT, YYREEE (reference sequence). Deletions cut 3 bases from V and 4 bases from J, with 13 bases between. The CDR3 totals 15 residues. CDR3 sequence (DNA): TGTGCCAGCAGCTACCTAACCGGGACCACCGGGGAGCTGTTTTTT. Its protein is CASSYLTGTTGELFF.

The chain recombines TRBV13 with TRBJ2-2; D gene uncertain. V lost 5 bases and J 1 base, leaving 8 bases between the germline ends. CDR1 and CDR2 (germline): PRHDT, FYEKMQ (reference sequence). CDR3 length equals 14 residues. CDR3 bases: TGTGCCAGCAGCCCTCAGGTGAACACCGGGGAGCTGTTTTTT. This codes for CASSPQVNTGELFF.

The sample holds many counts of this clonotype. V and J are TRBV2 and TRBJ2-5, with 7 bases lining up with TRBD2. This CDR3 is built from 14 residues. Germline V gene sequence: CDR1 SNHLY, CDR2 FYNNEI. V lost 7 bases, J lost 9 bases, and 14 bases stayed unmatched. Written as DNA, the CDR3 is TGTGCCAGCAACAACCTAGCGGCCGTGATGGCCCAGTACTTC. This codes for CASNNLAAVMAQYF.

This clonotype was recorded a few times. V usage is TRBV20-1 and J usage is TRBJ2-3; 13 positions agree with TRBD2. The CDR3 covers 16 residues. Germline values: CDR1 DFQATT, CDR2 SNEGSKA (reference sequence). V shed 6 bases and J 1 base; nucleotides not matched to a gene: 7. CDR3 in DNA: TGCAGTGCGCCACGACTAGCGGGAGGCGGCACAGATACGCAGTATTTT. It translates to CSAPRLAGGGTDTQYF.

A few counts support this clonotype. The chain has TRBV20-1 and TRBJ1-4, with 8 bases matching TRBD1. V dropped 0 bases and J dropped 0; count of bases not matched to a gene: 9. The CDR3 consists of 18 residues. Germline loops: CDR1 DFQATT, CDR2 SNEGSKA (reference sequence). The CDR3: CSARDETGAMTTNEKLFF. CDR3 DNA: TGCAGTGCTAGAGACGAGACAGGGGCGATGACAACTAATGAAAAACTGTTTTTT.

This clonotype was picked up many times. V is TRBV18 and J is TRBJ2-5; no clear D gene. This CDR3 region has 11 residues. Germline V CDR1 and CDR2: KGHSH, LQKENI. V shed 8 bases and J shed 2 bases, with 6 bases lying between them. The CDR3 is CASSPQETQYF. In nucleotides, the CDR3 is TGTGCCAGCAGCCCGCAAGAGACCCAGTACTTC.

There are many counts of this clonotype. The CDR3 DNA follows: TGTGCCAGCAATCGACTAGCGGGAGTAGGGGAGCAGTTCTTC. This translates into CASNRLAGVGEQFF. V usage is TRBV7-2 and J usage is TRBJ2-1, with 12 positions matching TRBD2. Unmatched junction bases numbered 8, after V lost 7 bases and J lost 10 bases. The CDR3 is 14 residues long. From germline, CDR1 is SGHTA and CDR2 FQGNSA.

This clonotype was recorded at least ten times. The CDR3 region has the DNA TGTGCCAGCAGCGAGGCTAGCGGGGGCTCCTACGAGCAGTACTTC. Amino acids: CASSEASGGSYEQYF. The chain is built from TRBV3-1 and TRBJ2-7, with TRBD2 identical over 10 bases. The V gene end was trimmed by 5 bases and the J gene end by 0 bases; junction bases not matched to a gene: 4. The CDR3 has 15 amino acids. Germline CDR1 is LGHDT and CDR2 is YNNKEL (reference sequence).

This clonotype was recorded many times. The rearrangement links TRBV6-6 to TRBJ2-1; D unresolved. CDR3 length: 13 amino acids. Trimming took off 4 bases at V and 6 bases at J, with 10 bases between the two ends. Germline V lookup: CDR1 MNHNY, CDR2 SVGAGI (reference sequence). The CDR3: CASSSTRLNEQFF. Written as DNA, the CDR3 is TGTGCCAGCAGTTCAACTCGGCTCAATGAGCAGTTCTTC.

A note on this clonotype: One junction end does not reproduce the germline sequence, and a read error may be involved. The chain joins TRBV5-1 to TRBJ2-2; perhaps TRBD2 as D (6 bases). This CDR3 region has 16 residues. CDR1 is SGHRS and CDR2 is YFSETQ in the germline V gene. The CDR3 is CASSKTLAPKEGELFF. The CDR3 DNA follows: TGTGCCAGCAGCAAGACTCTAGCGCCAAAGGAGGGGGAGCTGTTTTTT.

This clonotype was seen only a few times. The V gene is TRBV2, the J gene TRBJ2-7; D gene uncertain. Trimming removed 7 bases at V and 5 bases at J, with 9 bases between. The CDR3 is 11 residues long. Germline V gene sequence: CDR1 SNHLY, CDR2 FYNNEI. DNA for the CDR3: TGTGCCAGCACGGGTCCTAACGAGCAGTACTTC. Translation: CASTGPNEQYF.

V is TRBV7-9 and J is TRBJ2-1, with D tentatively TRBD1 (5 bases). CDR1 is SEHNR, CDR2 FQNEAQ, per germline (reference sequence). The CDR3 sequence is 16 residues long. Trimming removed 3 bases at V and 7 bases at J, with 19 bases between. The CDR3 loop reads CASSLGMGLDLNEQFF. CDR3 coding DNA: TGTGCCAGCAGCTTGGGAATGGGGCTAGATTTGAATGAGCAGTTCTTC.

In this sample, this clonotype turned up a few times. V gene TRBV20-1 combines with J gene TRBJ2-5, with TRBD2 matching 10 bases. The length of the CDR3 is 15 residues. Trimming cost V 2 bases and J 5 bases; bases outside gene matches: 8. Germline V gives CDR1 DFQATT, CDR2 SNEGSKA (reference sequence). The CDR3 DNA reads TGCAGTGCTAGACCTAGCGGGAGTGGTAAGGAGACCCAGTACTTC. This translates into CSARPSGSGKETQYF.

As to this clonotype: A much more abundant neighbour one base away suggests this may be a read error. The rearrangement joins TRBV2 to TRBJ2-1, with D possibly matching TRBD1 (5 bases). The CDR3 has 15 residues. The germline V gene encodes CDR1 SNHLY and CDR2 FYNNEI. DNA of the CDR3: TGTGCCGGCAGTGGGGCCCTTGGCTCCTACAATGAGCAGTTCTTC. Protein product: CAGSGALGSYNEQFF.